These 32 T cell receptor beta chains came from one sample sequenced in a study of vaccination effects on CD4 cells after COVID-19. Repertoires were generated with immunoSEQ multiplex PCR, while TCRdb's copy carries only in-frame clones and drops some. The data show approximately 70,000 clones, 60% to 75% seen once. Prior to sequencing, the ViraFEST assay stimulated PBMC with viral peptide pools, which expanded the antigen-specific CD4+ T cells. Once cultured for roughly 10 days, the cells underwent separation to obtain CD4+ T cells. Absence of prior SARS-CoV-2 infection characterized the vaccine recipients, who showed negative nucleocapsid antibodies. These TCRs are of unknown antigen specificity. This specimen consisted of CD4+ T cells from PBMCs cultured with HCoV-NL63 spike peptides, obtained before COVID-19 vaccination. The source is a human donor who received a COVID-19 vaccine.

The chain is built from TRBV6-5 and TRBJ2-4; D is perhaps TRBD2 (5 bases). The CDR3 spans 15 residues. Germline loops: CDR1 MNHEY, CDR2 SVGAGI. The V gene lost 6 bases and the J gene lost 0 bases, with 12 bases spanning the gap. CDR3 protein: CASRRTREAKNIQYF. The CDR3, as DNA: TGTGCCAGCAGAAGAACGAGGGAAGCCAAAAACATTCAGTACTTC.

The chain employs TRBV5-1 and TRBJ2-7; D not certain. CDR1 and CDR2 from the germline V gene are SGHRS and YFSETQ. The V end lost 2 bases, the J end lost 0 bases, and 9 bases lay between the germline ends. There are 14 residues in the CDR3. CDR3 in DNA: TGCGCCAGCAGCTTAACTCCGAGCTCCTACGAGCAGTACGTC. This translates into CASSLTPSSYEQYV.

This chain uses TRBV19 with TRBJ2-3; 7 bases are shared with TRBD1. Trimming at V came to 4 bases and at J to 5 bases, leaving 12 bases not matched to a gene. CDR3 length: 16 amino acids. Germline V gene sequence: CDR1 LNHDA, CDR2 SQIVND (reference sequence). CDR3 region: CASSRSQGIVGDTQYF. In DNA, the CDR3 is TGTGCCAGTAGTAGATCACAGGGGATAGTGGGAGATACGCAGTATTTT.

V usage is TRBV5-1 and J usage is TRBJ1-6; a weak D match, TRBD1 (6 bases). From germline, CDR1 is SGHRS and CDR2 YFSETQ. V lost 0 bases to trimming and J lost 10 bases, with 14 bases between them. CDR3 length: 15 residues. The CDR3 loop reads CASSLAWDTLSPLHF. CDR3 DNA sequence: TGCGCCAGCAGCTTGGCGTGGGACACACTGTCACCCCTCCACTTT. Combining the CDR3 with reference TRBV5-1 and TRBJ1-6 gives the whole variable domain KAGVTQTPRYLIKTRGQQVTLSCSPISGHRSVSWYQQTPGQGLQFLFEYFSETQRNKGNFPGRFSGRQFSNSRSEMNVSTLELGDSALYLCASSLAWDTLSPLHFGNGTRLTVT.

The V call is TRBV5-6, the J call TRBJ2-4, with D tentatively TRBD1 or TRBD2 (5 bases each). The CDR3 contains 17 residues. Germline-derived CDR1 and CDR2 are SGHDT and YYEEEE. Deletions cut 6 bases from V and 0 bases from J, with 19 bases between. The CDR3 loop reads CASTPSGGVQAKNIQYF. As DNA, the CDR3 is TGTGCCAGCACCCCATCTGGGGGAGTGCAAGCCAAAAACATTCAGTACTTC.

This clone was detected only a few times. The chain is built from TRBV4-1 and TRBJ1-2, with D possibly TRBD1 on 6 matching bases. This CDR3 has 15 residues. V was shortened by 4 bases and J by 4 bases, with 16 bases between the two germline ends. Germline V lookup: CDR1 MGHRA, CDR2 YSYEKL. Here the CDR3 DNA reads TGCGCCAGCAGCCCCATCGGGGGCGTAAGCTATGGCTACACCTTC. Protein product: CASSPIGGVSYGYTF.

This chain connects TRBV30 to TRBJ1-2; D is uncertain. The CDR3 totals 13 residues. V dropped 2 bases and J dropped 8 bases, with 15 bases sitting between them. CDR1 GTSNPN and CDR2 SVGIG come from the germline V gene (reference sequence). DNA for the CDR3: TGTGCCTGGAGTCAAGGGCCCCCGGGAGGCTACACCTTC. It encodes CAWSQGPPGGYTF.

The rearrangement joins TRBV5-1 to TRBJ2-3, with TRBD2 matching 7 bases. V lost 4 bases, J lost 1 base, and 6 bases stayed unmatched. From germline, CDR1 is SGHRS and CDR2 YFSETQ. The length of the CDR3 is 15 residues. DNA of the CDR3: TGCGCCAGCAGCCCGAATAGCGGGCGCACAGATACGCAGTATTTT. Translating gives CASSPNSGRTDTQYF.

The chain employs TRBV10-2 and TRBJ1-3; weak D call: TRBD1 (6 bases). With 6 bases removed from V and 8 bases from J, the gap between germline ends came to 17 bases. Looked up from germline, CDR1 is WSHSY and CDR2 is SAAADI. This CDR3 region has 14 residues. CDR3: CASRTGGSGDTIYF. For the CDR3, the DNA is TGCGCCAGCAGGACAGGAGGATCCGGAGACACCATATATTTT.

The CDR3 here is CASNKGQVSSYEQYV. The CDR3 DNA sequence: TGTGCCAGCAATAAGGGACAGGTCAGCTCCTACGAGCAGTACGTC. This rearrangement joins TRBV6-5 to TRBJ2-7; 8 nucleotides match TRBD1. Looked up from germline, CDR1 is MNHEY and CDR2 is SVGAGI. Trimming cost V 7 bases and J 0 bases; bases outside gene matches: 8. This CDR3 has 15 residues.

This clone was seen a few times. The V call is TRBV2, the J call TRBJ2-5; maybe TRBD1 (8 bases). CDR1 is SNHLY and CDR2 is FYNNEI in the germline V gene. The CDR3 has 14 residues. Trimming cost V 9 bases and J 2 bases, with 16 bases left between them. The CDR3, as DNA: TGTGCCAGTAAGACAGGGGACTATCAAGAGACCCAGTACTTC. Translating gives CASKTGDYQETQYF.

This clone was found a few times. The CDR3 protein is CASSPPDSNYGYTF. The CDR3 DNA reads TGTGCCAGCTCACCGCCGGACTCGAACTATGGCTACACCTTC. The chain couples TRBV18 to TRBJ1-2; D unresolved. The CDR3 extends over 14 amino acids. Looked up from germline, CDR1 is KGHSH and CDR2 is LQKENI. V was shortened by 3 bases and J by 2 bases, with 10 bases between the two germline ends.

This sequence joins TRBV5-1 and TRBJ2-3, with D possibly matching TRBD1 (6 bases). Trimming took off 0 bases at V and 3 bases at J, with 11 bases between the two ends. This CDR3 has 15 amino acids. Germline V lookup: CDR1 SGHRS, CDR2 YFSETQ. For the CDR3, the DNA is TGCGCCAGCAGCTTGGACCAGGGGAGAACAGATACGCAGTATTTT. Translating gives CASSLDQGRTDTQYF. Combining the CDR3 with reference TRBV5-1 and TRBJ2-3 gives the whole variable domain KAGVTQTPRYLIKTRGQQVTLSCSPISGHRSVSWYQQTPGQGLQFLFEYFSETQRNKGNFPGRFSGRQFSNSRSEMNVSTLELGDSALYLCASSLDQGRTDTQYFGPGTRLTVL.

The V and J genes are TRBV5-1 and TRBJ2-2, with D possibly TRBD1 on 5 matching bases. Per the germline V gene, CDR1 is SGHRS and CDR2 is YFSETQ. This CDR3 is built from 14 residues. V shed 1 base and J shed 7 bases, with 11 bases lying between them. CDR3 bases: TGCGCCAGCAGCTTGTCATCAGGGCGCGGGGAGCTGTTTTTT. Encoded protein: CASSLSSGRGELFF.

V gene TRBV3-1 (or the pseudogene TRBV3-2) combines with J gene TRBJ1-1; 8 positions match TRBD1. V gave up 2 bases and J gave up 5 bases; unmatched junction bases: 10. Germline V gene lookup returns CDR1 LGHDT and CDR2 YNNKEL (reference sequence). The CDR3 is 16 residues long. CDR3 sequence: CASSQFLGRGPTEAFF. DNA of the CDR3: TGTGCCAGCAGCCAATTTCTCGGCAGGGGGCCGACTGAAGCTTTCTTT.

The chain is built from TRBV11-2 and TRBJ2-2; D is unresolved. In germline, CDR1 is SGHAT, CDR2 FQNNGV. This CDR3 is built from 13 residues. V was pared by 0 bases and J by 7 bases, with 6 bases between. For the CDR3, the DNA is TGTGCCAGCAGCTTAGATCGAGACGGGGAGCTGTTTTTT. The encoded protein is CASSLDRDGELFF.

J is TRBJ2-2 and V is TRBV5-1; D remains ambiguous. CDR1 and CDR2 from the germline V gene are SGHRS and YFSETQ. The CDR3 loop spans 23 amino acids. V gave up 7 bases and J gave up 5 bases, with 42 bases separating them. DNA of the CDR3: TGCGCCAGCCAGCCAAAAGCACCCGTTGTGTGGACGAGACGACTCGTGGGGACCGGGGAGCTGTTTTTT. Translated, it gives CASQPKAPVVWTRRLVGTGELFF.

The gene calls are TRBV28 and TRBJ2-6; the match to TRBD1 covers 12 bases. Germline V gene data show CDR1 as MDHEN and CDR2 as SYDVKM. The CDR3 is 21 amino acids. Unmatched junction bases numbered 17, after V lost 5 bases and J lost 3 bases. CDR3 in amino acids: CASSPMGGWGQGASGANVLTF. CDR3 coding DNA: TGTGCCAGCAGTCCCATGGGAGGGTGGGGACAGGGGGCGAGTGGGGCCAACGTCCTGACTTTC.

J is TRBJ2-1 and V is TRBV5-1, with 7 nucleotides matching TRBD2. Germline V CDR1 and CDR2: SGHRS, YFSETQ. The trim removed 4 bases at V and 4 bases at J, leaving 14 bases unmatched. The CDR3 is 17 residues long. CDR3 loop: CASSPSPGGLAYNEQFF. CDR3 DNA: TGCGCCAGCAGCCCCTCTCCGGGGGGATTAGCTTACAATGAGCAGTTCTTC.

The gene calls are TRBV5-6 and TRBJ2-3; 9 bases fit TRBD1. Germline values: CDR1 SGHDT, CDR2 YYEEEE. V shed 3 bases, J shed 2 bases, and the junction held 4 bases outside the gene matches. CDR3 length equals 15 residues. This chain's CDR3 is CASSYWTGVTDTQYF. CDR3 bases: TGTGCCAGCAGCTACTGGACAGGGGTCACAGATACGCAGTATTTT.

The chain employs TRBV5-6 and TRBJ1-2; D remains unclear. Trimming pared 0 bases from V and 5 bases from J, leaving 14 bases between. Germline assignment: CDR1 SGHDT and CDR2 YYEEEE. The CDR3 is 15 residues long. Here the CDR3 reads CASSLDAAGPYGYTF. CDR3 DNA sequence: TGTGCCAGCAGCTTGGATGCTGCCGGGCCATATGGCTACACCTTC.

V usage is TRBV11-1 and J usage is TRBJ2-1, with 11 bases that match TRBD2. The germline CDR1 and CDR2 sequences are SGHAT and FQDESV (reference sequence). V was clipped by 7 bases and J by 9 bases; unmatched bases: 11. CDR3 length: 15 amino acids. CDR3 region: CASKIAGGAGSEQFF. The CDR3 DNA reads TGTGCCAGCAAAATAGCGGGGGGGGCAGGCAGTGAGCAGTTCTTC.

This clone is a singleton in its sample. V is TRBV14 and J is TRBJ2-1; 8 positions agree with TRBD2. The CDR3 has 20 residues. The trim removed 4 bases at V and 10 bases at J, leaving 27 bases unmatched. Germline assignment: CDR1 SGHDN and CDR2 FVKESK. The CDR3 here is CASSPRPFPSAGGFRVEQFF. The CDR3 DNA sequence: TGTGCCAGCAGCCCCAGGCCCTTCCCTTCTGCGGGGGGCTTCCGGGTCGAGCAGTTCTTC.

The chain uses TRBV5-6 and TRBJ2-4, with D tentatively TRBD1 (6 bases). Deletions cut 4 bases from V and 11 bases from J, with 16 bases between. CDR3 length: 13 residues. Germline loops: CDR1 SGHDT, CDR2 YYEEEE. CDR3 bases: TGTGCCAGCAGCCTGAGGGACATCCTAGTTCAGTACTTC. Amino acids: CASSLRDILVQYF.

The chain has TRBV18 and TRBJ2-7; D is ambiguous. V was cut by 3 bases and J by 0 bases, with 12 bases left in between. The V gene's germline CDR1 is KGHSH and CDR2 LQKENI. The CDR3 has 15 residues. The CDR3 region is CASSPSYRNSYEQYV. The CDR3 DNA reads TGTGCCAGCTCACCCAGTTACCGAAACTCCTACGAGCAGTACGTC.

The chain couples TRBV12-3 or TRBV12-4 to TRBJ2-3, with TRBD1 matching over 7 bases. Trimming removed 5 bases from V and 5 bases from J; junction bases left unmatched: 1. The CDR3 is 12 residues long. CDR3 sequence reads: CASSRQGDTQYF. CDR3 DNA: TGTGCCAGCAGTCGACAGGGAGATACGCAGTATTTT.

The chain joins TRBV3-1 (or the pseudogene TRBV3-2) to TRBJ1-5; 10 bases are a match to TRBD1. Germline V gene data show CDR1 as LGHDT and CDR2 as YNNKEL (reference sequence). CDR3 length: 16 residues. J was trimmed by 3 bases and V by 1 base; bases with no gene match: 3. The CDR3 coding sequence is TGTGCCAGCAGCCAAGGCGGGACAGGGGCCAATCAGCCCCAGCATTTT. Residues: CASSQGGTGANQPQHF.

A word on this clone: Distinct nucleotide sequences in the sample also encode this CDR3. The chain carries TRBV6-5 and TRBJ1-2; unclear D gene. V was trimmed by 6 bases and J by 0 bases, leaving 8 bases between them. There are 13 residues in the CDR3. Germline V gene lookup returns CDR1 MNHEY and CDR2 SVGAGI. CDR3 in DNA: TGTGCCAGCAGCCGGACCTCTAACTATGGCTACACCTTC. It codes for CASSRTSNYGYTF.

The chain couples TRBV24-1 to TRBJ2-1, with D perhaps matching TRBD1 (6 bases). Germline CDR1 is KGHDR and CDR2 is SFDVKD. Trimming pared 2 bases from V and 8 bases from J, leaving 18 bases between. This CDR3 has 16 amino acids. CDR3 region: CATSDSPGHGVDEQFF. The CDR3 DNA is TGTGCCACCAGTGATTCCCCGGGACACGGCGTGGATGAGCAGTTCTTC.

This CDR3 reads CASSPGPTNTGELFF. DNA for the CDR3: TGTGCCAGCAGCCCTGGGCCGACGAACACCGGGGAGCTGTTTTTT. This chain uses TRBV7-9 with TRBJ2-2; D gene ambiguous. The CDR3 runs to 15 residues. The V end was cut by 5 bases, the J end by 0 bases, with 10 bases between. The V gene's germline CDR1 is SEHNR and CDR2 FQNEAQ (reference sequence).

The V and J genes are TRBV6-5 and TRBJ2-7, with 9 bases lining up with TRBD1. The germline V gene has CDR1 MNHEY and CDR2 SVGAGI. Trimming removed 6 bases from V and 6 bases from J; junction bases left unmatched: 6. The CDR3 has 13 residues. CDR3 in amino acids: CASRGTGFGEQYV. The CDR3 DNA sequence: TGTGCCAGCAGAGGGACAGGGTTTGGCGAGCAGTACGTC.

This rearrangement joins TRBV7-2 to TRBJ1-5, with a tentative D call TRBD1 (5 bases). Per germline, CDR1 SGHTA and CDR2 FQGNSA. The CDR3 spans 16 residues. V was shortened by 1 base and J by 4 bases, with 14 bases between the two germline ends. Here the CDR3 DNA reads TGTGCCAGCAGCTTAGTTCCGGGGGTATTGAATCAGCCCCAGCATTTT. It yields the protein CASSLVPGVLNQPQHF.